The TCR beta chain under discussion was sequenced for a study of cytomegalovirus exposure and HLA in healthy donors. Study findings and constraints: TCR beta sequences reportedly predicted the HLA-A and HLA-B alleles of most subjects accurately. Cytomegalovirus-associated status was assigned to about 150 TCR beta chains.

Donors had nominal health at sampling but likely had unrecorded immune exposures. In the PCR, 60 Vbeta and 13 Jbeta primers were used. Sequenced by immunoSEQ multiplex PCR; TCRdb stores in-frame clones only, minus some. Of about 120,000 clones detected, roughly 72% appear once; the ten largest clones hold 3% to 5%. Between the trimmed V and J ends, which lost 5 bases and 5 bases, there was a span of 12 bases. CDR3 length: 12 residues. From germline, CDR1 is GTSNPN and CDR2 SVGIG (reference sequence). With regard to this clone: Its antigen is not identified.

The V call is TRBV30, the J call TRBJ1-1, with D possibly TRBD1 on 5 matching bases. This receptor was taken from a man aged 40-50 years in good health and CMV-seropositive. Sequencing input: PBMCs. The CDR3 here is CAWEEGRTEAFF. The CDR3 region has the DNA TGTGCCTGGGAAGAGGGGAGGACTGAAGCTTTCTTT.